These T cell receptor beta chains were read from a single sample in a study of shared clonotypes between healthy human individuals. Libraries were prepared by immunoSEQ multiplex PCR; TCRdb keeps only in-frame clonotypes and omits some of them. The sample has around 500,000 clones, roughly 80% seen once; the top ten hold over 10%. What was sequenced was PBMCs. The source is a woman in her forties in good health. Some clones in this sample may be carry-over from other donors' samples. CDR3s include the opening cysteine and the closing phenylalanine or tryptophan. A D gene is named only where the DNA matches it firmly. Not every row has a clone size; where given, it reads once, few, many or a size class.

D gene: -; CDR3 length: 17; V gene: TRBV9; J gene: TRBJ2-1; clone size: -; CDR3 protein: CASSVDQAQSSYNEQFF; CDR3 DNA: TGTGCCAGCAGCGTAGATCAGGCGCAGAGCTCCTACAATGAGCAGTTCTTC
D gene: -; CDR3 length: 14; V gene: TRBV28; J gene: TRBJ2-7; clone size: -; CDR3 protein: CASSFLTGSYEQYF; CDR3 DNA: TGTGCCAGCAGTTTCCTGACAGGATCCTACGAGCAGTACTTC
D gene: TRBD2; CDR3 length: 16; V gene: TRBV5-1; J gene: TRBJ2-3; clone size: -; CDR3 protein: CASSLARREITDTQYF; CDR3 DNA: TGCGCCAGCAGCTTGGCGCGGCGGGAGATTACAGATACGCAGTATTTT
D gene: TRBD1; CDR3 length: 14; V gene: TRBV11-3; J gene: TRBJ2-5; clone size: -; CDR3 protein: CASSQGVGQETQYF; CDR3 DNA: TGTGCCAGCAGCCAGGGGGTGGGCCAAGAGACCCAGTACTTC
D gene: -; CDR3 length: 12; V gene: TRBV2; J gene: TRBJ2-5; clone size: few; CDR3 protein: CASGRREETQYF; CDR3 DNA: TGTGCCAGCGGTAGAAGGGAGGAGACCCAGTACTTC
D gene: TRBD1; CDR3 length: 16; V gene: TRBV19; J gene: TRBJ2-2; clone size: -; CDR3 protein: CASRNPGQGYTGELFF; CDR3 DNA: TGTGCCAGTAGAAACCCGGGACAGGGTTACACCGGGGAGCTGTTTTTT
D gene: TRBD1; CDR3 length: 15; V gene: TRBV5-4; J gene: TRBJ2-7; clone size: -; CDR3 protein: CASSSDRDPSYEQYF; CDR3 DNA: TGTGCCAGCAGTTCTGACAGGGACCCATCCTACGAGCAGTACTTC
D gene: -; CDR3 length: 14; V gene: TRBV6-5; J gene: TRBJ2-1; clone size: -; CDR3 protein: CASSYGGRYNEQFF; CDR3 DNA: TGTGCCAGCAGTTACGGAGGACGGTACAATGAGCAGTTCTTC
D gene: TRBD2; CDR3 length: 18; V gene: TRBV7-3; J gene: TRBJ2-7; clone size: -; CDR3 protein: CASSPGTSGRAGYYEQYF; CDR3 DNA: TGTGCCAGCAGCCCAGGGACTAGCGGGAGGGCCGGTTATTACGAGCAGTACTTC
D gene: TRBD2; CDR3 length: 17; V gene: TRBV28; J gene: TRBJ2-7; clone size: -; CDR3 protein: CASSRVLAGEGEDEQYF; CDR3 DNA: TGTGCCAGCAGTAGGGTACTAGCGGGAGAGGGAGAAGACGAGCAGTACTTC
D gene: -; CDR3 length: 15; V gene: TRBV7-3; J gene: TRBJ2-2; clone size: -; CDR3 protein: CASSLTPGHTGELFF; CDR3 DNA: TGTGCCAGCAGCTTAACGCCGGGGCACACCGGGGAGCTGTTTTTT
D gene: TRBD1; CDR3 length: 14; V gene: TRBV6-1; J gene: TRBJ1-1; clone size: -; CDR3 protein: CASRATGAVTEAFF; CDR3 DNA: TGTGCCAGCAGAGCTACAGGGGCGGTCACTGAAGCTTTCTTT
D gene: -; CDR3 length: 13; V gene: TRBV28; J gene: TRBJ2-5; clone size: -; CDR3 protein: CASSSPGEVTQYF; CDR3 DNA: TGTGCCAGCAGTTCCCCAGGGGAGGTTACCCAGTACTTC
D gene: -; CDR3 length: 14; V gene: TRBV5-6; J gene: TRBJ2-5; clone size: few; CDR3 protein: CASSLEVGVETQYF; CDR3 DNA: TGTGCCAGCAGCTTGGAAGTCGGGGTAGAGACCCAGTACTTC
D gene: TRBD2; CDR3 length: 15; V gene: TRBV5-6; J gene: TRBJ2-1; clone size: -; CDR3 protein: CASSSGTSMVNEQFF; CDR3 DNA: TGTGCCAGCAGTTCCGGGACTAGCATGGTGAATGAGCAGTTCTTC
D gene: -; CDR3 length: 12; V gene: TRBV27; J gene: TRBJ2-1; clone size: -; CDR3 protein: CASSQGSYEQFF; CDR3 DNA: TGTGCCAGCAGCCAGGGTTCTTATGAGCAGTTCTTC
D gene: -; CDR3 length: 13; V gene: TRBV7-9; J gene: TRBJ1-1; clone size: -; CDR3 protein: CASSQPAPSEAFF; CDR3 DNA: TGTGCCAGCAGCCAACCGGCGCCGTCAGAAGCTTTCTTT
D gene: TRBD1; CDR3 length: 13; V gene: TRBV6-5; J gene: TRBJ1-1; clone size: -; CDR3 protein: CASSAGGASEAFF; CDR3 DNA: TGTGCCAGCAGCGCAGGGGGCGCATCTGAAGCTTTCTTT
D gene: -; CDR3 length: 13; V gene: TRBV9; J gene: TRBJ2-1; clone size: few; CDR3 protein: CASSVGSYNEQFF; CDR3 DNA: TGTGCCAGCAGCGTAGGCTCCTACAATGAGCAGTTCTTC
D gene: -; CDR3 length: 17; V gene: TRBV28; J gene: TRBJ1-3; clone size: -; CDR3 protein: CASSLGTGPSSGNTIYF; CDR3 DNA: TGTGCCAGCAGTTTAGGTACAGGGCCGAGCTCTGGAAACACCATATATTTT